The present T cell receptor (beta chain) was sequenced within a study of identical twins. TCRdb processed the 5' RACE reads anew with MiXCR; each CDR3 protein has one entry. The table lists 550,000 to 800,000 distinct CDR3 sequences, roughly 6.6% of them singletons. This CDR3 has 18 residues. CDR1 is SGHAT, CDR2 FQDESV, per germline (reference sequence). V gave up 5 bases and J gave up 4 bases; unmatched junction bases: 7. This sample also appeared in a second study, on yellow fever vaccine responses in identical twins.

This receptor was identified in a woman in her late teens or twenties in good health. Sequencing was done on a sample of PBMCs. The rearrangement joins TRBV11-1 to TRBJ2-2, with TRBD2 identical over 16 bases. CDR3 residues: CASSLSGLAGGATGELFF. The CDR3 nucleotides read TGTGCCAGCAGCCTATCGGGACTAGCGGGGGGGGCCACCGGGGAGCTGTTTTTT.